What follows describes a single TCR beta chain. Its antigen is not identified. The entry originates in a study of shared clonotypes between healthy human individuals. Sequencing used immunoSEQ multiplex PCR; TCRdb keeps in-frame clones, though not all of them. The sample includes a few hundred thousand clones, around 90% seen only once; the top ten take about 17%. The study's findings and limits: When compared with the clonotypes that were shared by all four sorted-subset donors, the non-shared clonotypes turned out to have lower generation probabilities. In general, naive subsets displayed greater estimated richness than memory subsets did.

The CDR3 length is 17 residues. V lost 4 bases and J lost 2; bases outside the gene matches: 11. The V gene's germline CDR1 is MNHEY and CDR2 SMNVEV (reference sequence). Source material: memory CD8+ T cells sorted from blood. Regarding subset: CD45RO+ cells pooled with CCR7-negative TemRA cells. The clonotype originates from a man between 18 and 29 years old in good health. The gene calls are TRBV27 and TRBJ2-1, with 7 nucleotides matching TRBD2. CDR3 nucleotide sequence: TGTGCCAGCAGTTCCTACAATCTAGCGGATGCCTACAATGAGCAGTTCTTC. Protein product: CASSSYNLADAYNEQFF.